Listed here are 12 T cell receptor beta chains from one sample, sequenced in a study of shared clonotypes between healthy human individuals. Method: immunoSEQ multiplex PCR; TCRdb's copy keeps in-frame clones and lacks some. The profile shows over a million clones, 98% of them singletons. Sequencing input: naive CD4+ T cells sorted from blood. As for subset: CD45RA+ positively selected. These receptors were collected from a man under 40 in good health.

This chain links TRBV15 with TRBJ1-2; D is unresolved. This CDR3 spans 11 amino acids. Trimming shortened V by 1 base and J by 11 bases, and 8 bases separated the two germline ends. Per the germline V gene, CDR1 is LNHNV and CDR2 is YYDKDF (reference sequence). The CDR3 reads CATSRGQGYTF. The DNA for the CDR3 is TGTGCCACCAGCAGAGGCCAAGGGTACACCTTC.

This clone has only one observation. The chain uses TRBV5-5 and TRBJ1-4; a possible D gene is TRBD1 (6 bases). This CDR3 has 16 residues. The V and J ends lost 0 bases and 7 bases respectively, with 16 bases between them. Germline V gene lookup returns CDR1 SGHKS and CDR2 YYEKEE (reference sequence). CDR3 sequence: CASSLALRGQVEKLFF. CDR3 nucleotide sequence: TGTGCCAGCAGCTTGGCACTCCGGGGGCAGGTTGAAAAACTGTTTTTT.

The chain is built from TRBV5-4 and TRBJ2-3; 9 bases fit TRBD2. Trimming at V came to 2 bases and at J to 0 bases, leaving 4 bases not matched to a gene. The CDR3 sequence is 16 residues long. Germline CDR1 reads SGHNT; CDR2 reads YYREEE (reference sequence). The CDR3 DNA reads TGTGCCAGCAGCTTTCCTAGCGGGGATAGCACAGATACGCAGTATTTT. Residues: CASSFPSGDSTDTQYF.

This clone is a singleton in its sample. The J gene is TRBJ1-1, the V gene TRBV5-1; D is undetermined. The germline CDR1 and CDR2 sequences are SGHRS and YFSETQ. Trimming pared 4 bases from V and 0 bases from J, leaving 10 bases between. This CDR3 contains 14 residues. In DNA, the CDR3 is TGCGCCAGCAGCCCTTTCCGCCTGAACACTGAAGCTTTCTTT. Its protein is CASSPFRLNTEAFF.

This chain connects TRBV12-2 to TRBJ2-7; TRBD2, as called in the table, went unchecked against the DNA. TRBV12-2 is a pseudogene segment. This CDR3 is built from 16 residues. CDR3 sequence reads: CASRLAHKRVPYEQYF. DNA for the CDR3: TGTGCAAGTCGCTTAGCGCACAAGCGTGTTCCCTACGAGCAGTACTTC.

With respect to this clone: Mismatch with germline at one junction end may stem from a read error. The CDR3 region is CASSYSGLALF. The CDR3 DNA reads as TGTGCCAGCAGTTACTCGGGACTAGCGCTCTTC. The V call is TRBV2, the J call TRBJ2-1; 10 bases agree with TRBD2. The CDR3 contains 11 residues. Looked up from germline, CDR1 is SNHLY and CDR2 is FYNNEI.

The genes are TRBV5-1 and TRBJ2-5, with D perhaps given as TRBD1 or TRBD2 (5 bases each). The CDR3 has 14 residues. V was pared by 2 bases and J by 4 bases, with 12 bases between. The germline CDR1 and CDR2 sequences are SGHRS and YFSETQ. The CDR3 spells CASSFPPRGETQYF. In DNA form, the CDR3 reads TGCGCCAGCAGCTTCCCCCCGAGGGGAGAGACCCAGTACTTC.

DNA of the CDR3: TGTGCCGCCGGACAGGGACCTAACTATGGCTACACCTTC. This translates into CAAGQGPNYGYTF. The chain employs TRBV6-5 and TRBJ1-2; 8 bases align to TRBD1. Germline V gene data show CDR1 as MNHEY and CDR2 as SVGAGI. V shed 11 bases and J 0 bases; nucleotides not matched to a gene: 5. This CDR3 has 13 residues.

This sequence joins TRBV5-1 and TRBJ1-1; D perhaps matches TRBD1 (5 bases). This CDR3 region has 17 residues. Germline CDR1 and CDR2: SGHRS and YFSETQ. V shed 1 base and J shed 2 bases, with 18 bases lying between them. CDR3 region: CASSLFNSRTTNTEAFF. CDR3 bases: TGCGCCAGCAGCTTGTTTAACAGCCGGACAACTAACACTGAAGCTTTCTTT.

The V gene is TRBV18, the J gene TRBJ1-1; 10 bases fit TRBD1. CDR3 length: 17 amino acids. CDR1 and CDR2 from the germline V gene are KGHSH and LQKENI. The V segment lost 3 bases and the J segment 3 bases; nucleotides outside the gene matches: 10. The CDR3 bases are TGTGCCAGCTCACCGGAGACAGGGGGCGCCAGGGACACTGAAGCTTTCTTT. It encodes CASSPETGGARDTEAFF.

This chain connects TRBV1 to TRBJ1-5; the D segment call TRBD1 is taken from the table without a DNA check. TRBV1 is a known pseudogene. CDR3 length: 16 amino acids. CDR3 protein: CTSSQAGTGSDQPQHF. CDR3 in DNA: TGCACCAGCAGCCAAGCCGGGACAGGGAGTGATCAGCCCCAGCATTTT.

This sequence joins TRBV5-1 and TRBJ2-2; D remains unclear. CDR3 size: 15 residues. The germline CDR1 and CDR2 sequences are SGHRS and YFSETQ. V was pared by 2 bases and J by 5 bases, with 13 bases between. The CDR3 region is CASSFLGRETGELFF. The CDR3 coding sequence is TGCGCCAGCAGCTTCTTAGGCCGAGAGACCGGGGAGCTGTTTTTT.